These 3 T cell receptor beta chains were all obtained from the same sample, sequenced in a study of T cells after yellow fever vaccination. Using its own MiXCR run on the 5' RACE reads, TCRdb lists one record per CDR3 protein. The table has hundreds of thousands of distinct CDR3 sequences, around 12% seen once. Material: PBMCs, obtained on the day of the yellow fever booster vaccination. The receptors derive from a man aged 25 to 40 who received the YFV17D yellow fever vaccine.

This clonotype appeared a few times. J is TRBJ1-2 and V is TRBV30; D unclear. Trimming removed 4 bases at V and 2 bases at J, with 5 bases between. Germline-derived CDR1 and CDR2 are GTSNPN and SVGIG (reference sequence). This CDR3 comprises 11 residues. The CDR3 sequence is CAWTPNYGYTF. The CDR3 DNA is TGTGCCTGGACCCCCAACTATGGCTACACCTTC.

This clonotype turned up a few times. The rearrangement uses TRBV10-3 and TRBJ1-1; 8 bases are a match to TRBD1. The V gene end was trimmed by 10 bases and the J gene end by 4 bases; junction bases not matched to a gene: 5. Per germline, CDR1 ENHRY and CDR2 SYGVKD. This CDR3 contains 12 residues. This CDR3 reads CATHDRGTEAFF. For the CDR3, the DNA is TGTGCCACCCACGACAGGGGCACTGAAGCTTTCTTT.

The chain has TRBV20-1 and TRBJ2-7; D is unresolved. The germline V gene encodes CDR1 DFQATT and CDR2 SNEGSKA (reference sequence). CDR3 length equals 14 residues. Trimming left V 2 bases short and J 0 bases short, with 11 bases between. The CDR3 region is CSARIHESSYEQYF. CDR3 in DNA: TGCAGTGCTAGAATTCACGAGAGCTCCTACGAGCAGTACTTC.